This T cell receptor (beta chain) was recovered during a study of blood T cell repertoires in COVID-19. Participants, 18 to 89 years old, spanned around 25 US areas. This CDR3 region has 18 residues. The V end was cut by 6 bases, the J end by 1 base, with 24 bases between. Looked up from germline, CDR1 is WSHSY and CDR2 is SAAADI. The method was immunoSEQ multiplex PCR; TCRdb's version includes in-frame clones alone and lacks a portion of them. This sample has some 400,000 clones, with roughly 92% found just once. This clonotype was sampled from a woman between 40 and 55 years old who had been exposed to COVID-19. Sequenced input: PBMCs or T cells enriched from blood (not recorded which). The chain uses TRBV10-2 and TRBJ1-1; a weak D match, TRBD1 (5 bases). The CDR3 sequence is CASRRTPTPRLPNTEAFF. The DNA for the CDR3 is TGCGCCAGCAGGAGGACACCGACGCCTCGACTCCCGAACACTGAAGCTTTCTTT.